This T cell receptor beta chain originates from a study of shared clonotypes between healthy human individuals. The overall study: CD8 memory received one plate per donor, CD8 naive two, CD4 memory three and CD4 naive three.

Germline V gene sequence: CDR1 SGHRS, CDR2 YFSETQ. Losses at the gene ends were 1 base for V and 4 bases for J; bases not matched to a gene: 10. CDR3 size: 16 residues. Sequenced by immunoSEQ multiplex PCR; TCRdb stores in-frame clones only, minus some. The table lists millions of clones, less than 95% of them singletons. Regarding this clone: The antigen remains unidentified.

The study's findings and limits: Sharing across four donors was seen in roughly 5.2% of naive CD4 clonotypes. Memory subsets generally showed smaller estimated richness than naive subsets did.

Terminally differentiated effector memory CD45RA+ cells were excluded by CCR7 positive selection of CD45RO-negative cells. The study drew its donors from healthy HIV-negative adults without recent acute infections or vaccinations. This sequence was found in a man aged 18 to 35 in good health. Sequencing input: naive CD8+ T cells sorted from blood. The chain is built from TRBV5-1 and TRBJ1-2; 7 bases align to TRBD1. The CDR3 sequence: CASSLRSEGAGYGYTF. DNA for the CDR3: TGCGCCAGCAGCTTGAGGTCAGAGGGGGCAGGCTATGGCTACACCTTC.